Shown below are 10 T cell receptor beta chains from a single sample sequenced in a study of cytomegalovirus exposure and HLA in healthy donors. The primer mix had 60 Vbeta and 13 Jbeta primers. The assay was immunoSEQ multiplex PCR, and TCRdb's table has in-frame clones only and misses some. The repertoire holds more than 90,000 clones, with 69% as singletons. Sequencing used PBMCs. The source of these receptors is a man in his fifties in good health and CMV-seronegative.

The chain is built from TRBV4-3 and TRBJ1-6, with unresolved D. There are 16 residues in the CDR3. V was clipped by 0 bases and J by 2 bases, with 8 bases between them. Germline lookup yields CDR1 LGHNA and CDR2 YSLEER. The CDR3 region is CASSQEWGAYNSPLHF. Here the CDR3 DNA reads TGCGCCAGCAGCCAAGAATGGGGAGCCTATAATTCACCCCTCCACTTT.

The CDR3 DNA follows: TGCGCCAGCAGCCAAGAGGAGCTCAATCAGCCCCAGCATTTT. The encoded protein is CASSQEELNQPQHF. This chain joins TRBV4-1 and TRBJ1-5; no definite D call. Germline loops: CDR1 MGHRA, CDR2 YSYEKL. The CDR3 covers 14 residues. V lost 0 bases and J lost 3, with 6 bases in between.

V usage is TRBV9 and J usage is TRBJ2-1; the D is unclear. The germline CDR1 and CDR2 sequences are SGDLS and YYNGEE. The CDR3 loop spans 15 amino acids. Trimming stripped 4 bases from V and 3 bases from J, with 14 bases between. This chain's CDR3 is CASSRDLPYYNEQFF. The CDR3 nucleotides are TGTGCCAGCAGCCGTGACTTACCCTACTACAATGAGCAGTTCTTC.

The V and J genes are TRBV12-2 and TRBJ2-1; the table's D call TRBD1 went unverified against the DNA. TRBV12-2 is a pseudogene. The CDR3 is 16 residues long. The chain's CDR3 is CASRLIWAGAYDEQFF. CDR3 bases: TGTGCAAGTCGCTTGATTTGGGCAGGGGCCTATGATGAGCAGTTCTTC.

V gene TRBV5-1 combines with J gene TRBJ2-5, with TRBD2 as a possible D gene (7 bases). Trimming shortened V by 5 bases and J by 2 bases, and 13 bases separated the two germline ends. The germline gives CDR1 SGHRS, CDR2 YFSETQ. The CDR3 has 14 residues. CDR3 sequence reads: CASREGGPQETQYF. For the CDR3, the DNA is TGCGCCAGCAGAGAGGGGGGGCCGCAAGAGACCCAGTACTTC. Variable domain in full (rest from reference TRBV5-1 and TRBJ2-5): KAGVTQTPRYLIKTRGQQVTLSCSPISGHRSVSWYQQTPGQGLQFLFEYFSETQRNKGNFPGRFSGRQFSNSRSEMNVSTLELGDSALYLCASREGGPQETQYFGPGTRLLVL.

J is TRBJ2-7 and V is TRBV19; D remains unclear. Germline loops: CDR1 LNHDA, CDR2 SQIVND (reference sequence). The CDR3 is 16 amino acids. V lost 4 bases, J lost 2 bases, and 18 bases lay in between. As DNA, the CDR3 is TGTGCCAGTAGTACACGGCGCGGCAATTTGCCCTACGAGCAGTACTTC. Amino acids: CASSTRRGNLPYEQYF.

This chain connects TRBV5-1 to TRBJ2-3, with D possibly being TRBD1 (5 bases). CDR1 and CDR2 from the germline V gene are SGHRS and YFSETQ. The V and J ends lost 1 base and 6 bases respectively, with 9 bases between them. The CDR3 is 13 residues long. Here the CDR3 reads CASSLRGRDTQYF. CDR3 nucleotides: TGCGCCAGCAGCTTGAGGGGTCGGGATACGCAGTATTTT.

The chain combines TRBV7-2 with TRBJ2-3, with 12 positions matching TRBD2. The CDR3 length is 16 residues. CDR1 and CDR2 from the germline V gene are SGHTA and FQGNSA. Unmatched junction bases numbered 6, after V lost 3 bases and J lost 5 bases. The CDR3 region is CASSFHSSGRVDTQYF. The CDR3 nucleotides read TGTGCCAGCAGCTTCCATTCTAGCGGGAGGGTAGATACGCAGTATTTT.

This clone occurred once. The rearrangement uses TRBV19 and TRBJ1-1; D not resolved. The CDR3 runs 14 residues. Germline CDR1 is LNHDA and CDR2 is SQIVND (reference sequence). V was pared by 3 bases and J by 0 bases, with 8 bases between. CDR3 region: CASSIGQVNTEAFF. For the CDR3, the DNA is TGTGCCAGTAGTATTGGTCAGGTGAACACTGAAGCTTTCTTT.

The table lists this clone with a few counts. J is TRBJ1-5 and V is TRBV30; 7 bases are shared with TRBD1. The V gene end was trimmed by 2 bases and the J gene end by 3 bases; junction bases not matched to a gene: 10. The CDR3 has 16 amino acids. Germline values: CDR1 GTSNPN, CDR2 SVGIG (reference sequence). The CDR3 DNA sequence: TGTGCCTGGAGTAAGGAACAGGGGAACCCCAATCAGCCCCAGCATTTT. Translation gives CAWSKEQGNPNQPQHF.